Below, 18 T cell receptor beta chains from the same sample are listed, as sequenced in a study of T cells in Graves' hyperthyroidism and ophthalmopathy. There were TCR beta CDR3 regions amplified from RNA transcripts. RT-PCR in the first round (using the HTBI primer set) targeted the TCR CDR3. TCRdb ran MiXCR on the multiplex PCR reads and lists one entry per CDR3 protein. The top ten hold around 67% of the sample, which has around 350,000 distinct CDR3 sequences, roughly 25% seen once. Sequenced sample: blood. These receptors were obtained from a man aged 50 or older with Graves' hyperthyroidism.

The V and J genes are TRBV7-6 and TRBJ2-3; D may correspond to TRBD1 or TRBD2 (5 bases each). The V gene lost 6 bases and the J gene lost 6 bases, with 19 bases spanning the gap. Looked up from germline, CDR1 is SGHVS and CDR2 is FNYEAQ. The CDR3 spans 15 residues. The CDR3 DNA reads as TGTGCCAGCAGTCCTCCGGGGCCACCGGGGGATACGCAGTATTTT. Translated: CASSPPGPPGDTQYF.

This clonotype was recorded a few times. This rearrangement joins TRBV18 to TRBJ2-1; TRBD1 matches at 11 bases. This CDR3 contains 15 residues. V was clipped by 3 bases and J by 6 bases; unmatched bases: 4. CDR1 is KGHSH and CDR2 is LQKENI in the germline V gene. Here the CDR3 DNA reads TGTGCCAGCTCACCGGACAGGGGGCCAAGCAATGAGCAGTTCTTC. Its protein product is CASSPDRGPSNEQFF.

This clonotype was detected once. This chain connects TRBV9 to TRBJ2-6; D is unresolved. The V and J ends lost 3 bases and 1 base respectively, with 8 bases between them. The germline CDR1 and CDR2 sequences are SGDLS and YYNGEE. The CDR3 totals 15 residues. The DNA for the CDR3 is TGTGCCAGCAGCGGAGGATTTTCTGGGGCCAACGTCCTGACTTTC. Translating gives CASSGGFSGANVLTF.

This clonotype was seen at least ten times. The chain recombines TRBV4-1 with TRBJ2-1, with TRBD2 identical over 11 bases. Losses at the gene ends were 2 bases for V and 9 bases for J; bases not matched to a gene: 3. Germline CDR1 is MGHRA and CDR2 is YSYEKL. This CDR3 has 14 residues. The CDR3 sequence is CASSQRTSGFEQFF. CDR3 in DNA: TGCGCCAGCAGCCAAAGGACTAGCGGGTTTGAGCAGTTCTTC.

This clonotype has more than one count but fewer than ten. V gene TRBV6-6 combines with J gene TRBJ2-5; D gene uncertain. Germline CDR1 reads MNHNY; CDR2 reads SVGAGI (reference sequence). The CDR3 contains 15 residues. The V end was cut by 0 bases, the J end by 5 bases, with 13 bases between. The CDR3: CASSYSGSSVETQYF. In DNA form, the CDR3 reads TGTGCCAGCAGTTACTCGGGTTCCAGCGTGGAGACCCAGTACTTC.

This clonotype was recorded a few times. This rearrangement joins TRBV6-2 or TRBV6-3 to TRBJ1-5; D is possibly TRBD1 (5 bases). Germline-derived CDR1 and CDR2 are MNHEY and SVGEGT. Trimming stripped 10 bases from V and 5 bases from J, with 15 bases between. The CDR3 has 13 amino acids. The CDR3 bases are TGTGCCACCTCAGACAGTCTTTATCAGCCCCAGCATTTT. Translating it yields CATSDSLYQPQHF.

Only a few counts were recorded for this clonotype. The genes are TRBV5-1 and TRBJ2-3, with 8 nucleotides matching TRBD1. CDR1 is SGHRS, CDR2 YFSETQ, per germline. The trim removed 4 bases at V and 2 bases at J, leaving 6 bases unmatched. This CDR3 has 15 amino acids. The CDR3 sequence: CASSLTGDITDTQYF. For the CDR3, the DNA is TGCGCCAGCAGCCTGACAGGGGATATCACAGATACGCAGTATTTT.

This chain uses TRBV19 with TRBJ1-5, with D possibly being TRBD1 (6 bases). The CDR3 length is 14 residues. The V gene's germline CDR1 is LNHDA and CDR2 SQIVND (reference sequence). The germline V and J ends were trimmed by 4 bases and 4 bases, with 11 bases remaining between them. The CDR3 sequence: CASSKGTRNQPQHF. CDR3 nucleotides: TGTGCCAGTAGTAAAGGGACAAGAAATCAGCCCCAGCATTTT.

This clonotype was observed a handful of times. This chain connects TRBV3-1 to TRBJ1-1, with no clear D. Trimming removed 4 bases at V and 6 bases at J, with 6 bases between. The germline V gene encodes CDR1 LGHDT and CDR2 YNNKEL (reference sequence). The CDR3 has 11 amino acids. The CDR3 DNA is TGTGCCAGCAGCCGTGCACCTGAAGCTTTCTTT. Translating gives CASSRAPEAFF. Full variable domain (remainder filled in from reference TRBV3-1 and TRBJ1-1): DTAVSQTPKYLVTQMGNDKSIKCEQNLGHDTMYWYKQDSKKFLKIMFSYNNKELIINETVPNRFSPKSPDKAHLNLHINSLELGDSAVYFCASSRAPEAFFGQGTRLTVV.

The V gene is TRBV5-1, the J gene TRBJ2-7; D might be TRBD1 (5 bases). Germline V CDR1 and CDR2: SGHRS, YFSETQ. Trimming pared 3 bases from V and 1 base from J, leaving 17 bases between. The CDR3 spans 16 residues. The CDR3 coding sequence is TGCGCCAGCAGCTCCCGGGTCCAGGGAACTTCCTACGAGCAGTACTTC. Translating gives CASSSRVQGTSYEQYF.

V gene TRBV6-1 combines with J gene TRBJ1-1, with D uncertain. V lost 8 bases and J 1 base, leaving 14 bases between the germline ends. The germline V gene encodes CDR1 MNHNS and CDR2 SASEGT. CDR3 size: 14 residues. The CDR3 DNA is TGTGCCAGCGAGATGGGCGGCCGGAACACTGAAGCTTTCTTT. It encodes CASEMGGRNTEAFF.

This clonotype was seen only a few times. The chain is built from TRBV29-1 and TRBJ2-1; TRBD2 matches 8 bases. The trim removed 3 bases at V and 10 bases at J, leaving 8 bases unmatched. This CDR3 comprises 13 residues. CDR1 and CDR2 from the germline V gene are SQVTM and ANQGSEA. The CDR3 reads CSVEPGRAGEQFF. CDR3 coding DNA: TGCAGCGTTGAGCCCGGGAGGGCTGGGGAGCAGTTCTTC.

This clonotype has a handful of counts. The gene calls are TRBV6-2 or TRBV6-3 and TRBJ1-1; 7 bases line up with TRBD1. The CDR3 has 13 residues. Germline loops: CDR1 MNHEY, CDR2 SVGEGT. Unmatched junction bases numbered 5, after V lost 5 bases and J lost 5 bases. CDR3: CASSDHRGTEAFF. For the CDR3, the DNA is TGTGCCAGCAGTGACCACAGGGGAACTGAAGCTTTCTTT.

In this sample, this clonotype turned up a few times. The chain combines TRBV24-1 with TRBJ2-1; TRBD2 aligns across 13 bases. The CDR3 is 18 residues long. V trimming: 2 bases; J trimming: 9 bases; junction bases outside the gene matches: 12. CDR1 and CDR2 (germline): KGHDR, SFDVKD. This CDR3 reads CATSDSGLAGVVLGEQFF. Written as DNA, the CDR3 is TGTGCCACCAGTGATTCTGGACTAGCGGGAGTTGTTTTAGGTGAGCAGTTCTTC.

This clonotype occurred a few times. The J gene is TRBJ2-5, the V gene TRBV7-6; 11 bases match TRBD1. The CDR3 sequence is 15 residues long. The germline gives CDR1 SGHVS, CDR2 FNYEAQ. J was trimmed by 4 bases and V by 5 bases; bases with no gene match: 6. CDR3 nucleotide sequence: TGTGCCAGCAGCCCGGACAGGGGGCCAAGAGAGACCCAGTACTTC. This encodes CASSPDRGPRETQYF.

In this sample, this clonotype turned up once. The chain recombines TRBV11-1 with TRBJ2-3, with D possibly matching TRBD2 (6 bases). V lost 4 bases to trimming and J lost 4 bases, with 24 bases between them. This CDR3 spans 18 amino acids. Germline CDR1 SGHAT, CDR2 FQDESV (reference sequence). CDR3 amino acids: CASSSTRGSIRVPDTQYF. For the CDR3, the DNA is TGTGCCAGCAGCTCGACTAGGGGTAGCATCCGGGTGCCAGATACGCAGTATTTT. Filled out from reference TRBV11-1 and TRBJ2-3, the complete variable domain reads EAEVAQSPRYKITEKSQAVAFWCDPISGHATLYWYRQILGQGPELLVQFQDESVVDDSQLPKDRFSAERLKGVDSTLKIQPAELGDSAMYLCASSSTRGSIRVPDTQYFGPGTRLTVL.

The J gene is TRBJ2-1, the V gene TRBV6-4, with a weak D call TRBD1 (6 bases). The CDR3 covers 16 residues. The germline V gene has CDR1 MRHNA and CDR2 SNTAGT. V lost 5 bases and J 0 bases, leaving 14 bases between the germline ends. The CDR3 DNA reads TGTGCCAGCAGTCTCCAGGGGCCGAGCTCCTACAATGAGCAGTTCTTC. Its translation: CASSLQGPSSYNEQFF.

This chain joins TRBV3-1 and TRBJ1-2; the D is unclear. This CDR3 is 15 amino acids long. CDR1 and CDR2 (germline): LGHDT, YNNKEL (reference sequence). Trimming shortened V by 6 bases and J by 6 bases, and 20 bases separated the two germline ends. The CDR3 is CASSGQRGNRDGYTF. CDR3 sequence (DNA): TGTGCCAGCAGTGGGCAGCGAGGAAATAGAGATGGCTACACCTTC.